This T cell receptor (beta chain) is drawn from a study of beta chain features in type 1 diabetes. The entirety of the isolated RNA underwent reverse transcription, so expressed TCRB transcripts were sequenced. The data were produced by immunoSEQ multiplex PCR, yet TCRdb's version contains in-frame clones alone and is incomplete. The data contain almost 350,000 clones, 15% to 20% of them singletons. Germline assignment: CDR1 GTSNPN and CDR2 SVGIG (reference sequence). V was trimmed by 2 bases and J by 7 bases, leaving 17 bases between them. The CDR3 totals 15 residues. CD4+ naive, central memory, regulatory and stem cell-like memory subsets were isolated by sorting on CD45RO/CCR7/CD25/CD127/CD95/CD27.

The sequence came from a woman under 30 in good health. The V and J genes are TRBV30 and TRBJ1-4; D gene unclear. The source material was naive CD4+ T cells from blood. The CDR3 DNA reads TGTGCCTGGAGTTATGGCGGAAACGGTGGTGAAAAACTGTTTTTT. Protein: CAWSYGGNGGEKLFF.